The present T cell receptor (beta chain) was sequenced within a study of cytomegalovirus exposure and HLA in healthy donors. General study points: Highest at DRB1 and lowest at HLA-C, TCR association rates differed among HLA loci in a later analysis. The presence/absence work took it that sequencing depth was about the same across donors. Association of 16,951 TCR beta sequences with HLA alleles was found at 0.05 false discovery rate in a later analysis.

Worth noting for this clone: Its antigen is unidentified.

The CDR3 has 19 amino acids. From germline, CDR1 is SGHTA and CDR2 FQGNSA. The V and J ends lost 5 bases and 2 bases, in that order; junction bases with no gene match: 18. PCR amplification relied on 60 Vbeta primers (plus 13 Jbeta primers). The repertoire was sequenced with immunoSEQ multiplex PCR; TCRdb's copy has only in-frame clones and lacks some. The sample carries about 120,000 clones, 80% recorded once. This chain links TRBV7-2 with TRBJ2-3, with TRBD2 identical over 8 bases. What was sequenced was PBMCs. The origin of this receptor is a male donor in good health and CMV-seronegative. The chain's CDR3 is CASSKLHAQRGFHTDTQYF. The CDR3 bases are TGTGCCAGCAGCAAGCTCCACGCACAGCGGGGGTTCCACACAGATACGCAGTATTTT. The entire variable domain, with the rest obtained from reference TRBV7-2 and TRBJ2-3, is as follows: GAGVSQSPSNKVTEKGKDVELRCDPISGHTALYWYRQSLGQGLEFLIYFQGNSAPDKSGLPSDRFSAERTGGSVSTLTIQRTQQEDSAVYLCASSKLHAQRGFHTDTQYFGPGTRLTVL.